The rows below give T cell receptor beta chains drawn from one sample of a study of OX40 agonist ivuxolimab in advanced cancers. Clones were sequenced by immunoSEQ multiplex PCR, and TCRdb holds only the in-frame ones, with some missing. The table includes 35,000 to 55,000 clones, 70% to 90% detected once. The specimen comprised CD4+ or CD8+ T cells sorted from blood, sampled in a trial of the OX40 agonist ivuxolimab. These receptors were taken from an adult with an advanced solid tumor such as melanoma, head and neck, liver or kidney cancer. Each CDR3 is given with its conserved first and last residue. D genes are given only for firm matches. The size of a clone is reported for some rows only, either as once, few or many, or as a class for expanded clones.

clone_size	v_call	j_call	d_call	cdr3_aa	cdr3_nt
once	TRBV28	TRBJ2-7	TRBD2	CASSLSSGLSYEQYF	TGTGCCAGCAGTTTATCTAGCGGGCTATCCTACGAGCAGTACTTC
few	TRBV4-2	TRBJ1-2	NA	CASSQDGRELGYTF	TGTGCCAGCAGCCAAGACGGCAGGGAGCTTGGCTACACCTTC
NA	TRBV29-1	TRBJ2-2	TRBD2	CSGRGGGSTGELFF	TGCAGCGGCCGCGGGGGGGGATCCACCGGGGAGCTGTTTTTT
NA	TRBV5-8	TRBJ2-2	NA	CASRRRETNTGELFF	TGTGCCAGCCGCAGAAGGGAAACCAACACCGGGGAGCTGTTTTTT
medium-sized	TRBV19	TRBJ2-1	TRBD2	CASSTSGREQFF	TGTGCCAGTTCGACTAGCGGGAGGGAGCAGTTCTTC
NA	TRBV4-2	TRBJ2-7	TRBD2	CASSQDSGRDEQYF	TGTGCCAGTAGCCAAGATAGCGGGAGAGACGAGCAGTACTTC
NA	TRBV18	TRBJ2-5	NA	CASAPLRPGKTVQETQYF	TGTGCCAGCGCACCCCTCCGGCCGGGTAAAACCGTCCAAGAGACCCAGTACTTC
once	TRBV28	TRBJ1-2	NA	CASSLSEKRNYGYTF	TGTGCCAGCAGTTTATCTGAGAAAAGAAACTATGGCTACACCTTC
NA	TRBV7-2	TRBJ1-5	TRBD1	CASSLGQLRPQHF	TGTGCCAGCAGCTTGGGACAGCTAAGGCCCCAGCATTTT
NA	TRBV9	TRBJ2-7	TRBD2	CASSVGTSGSYEQYF	TGTGCCAGCAGCGTAGGAACTAGCGGGTCCTACGAGCAGTACTTC
few	TRBV18	TRBJ1-1	NA	CASSPARLNTEAFF	TGTGCCAGCTCACCTGCCCGACTAAACACTGAAGCTTTCTTT
NA	TRBV5-1	TRBJ2-1	TRBD2	CASSPLGLAGGFDNEQFF	TGCGCCAGCAGCCCCTTAGGGCTAGCGGGAGGATTCGACAATGAGCAGTTCTTC
NA	TRBV27	TRBJ2-1	TRBD1	CASVPWTGGSNEQFF	TGTGCCAGCGTGCCGTGGACAGGGGGAAGCAATGAGCAGTTCTTC
NA	TRBV7-3	TRBJ2-7	NA	CASSSSDGIAEQYF	TGTGCCAGCAGCTCTTCGGACGGGATCGCCGAGCAGTACTTC
once	TRBV5-8	TRBJ2-7	NA	CASSLSGTSYEQYF	TGTGCCAGCAGCTTGAGCGGCACCTCCTACGAGCAGTACTTC
NA	TRBV29-1	TRBJ1-2	TRBD1	CSVQGQQSVGNYGYTF	TGCAGCGTTCAGGGACAGCAGTCGGTCGGTAACTATGGCTACACCTTC
NA	TRBV5-6	TRBJ2-3	NA	CASSTPARGNTQYF	TGTGCCAGCAGCACCCCTGCGAGAGGAAATACGCAGTATTTT
once	TRBV27	TRBJ1-6	TRBD1	CASSFSDRGHPPLHF	TGTGCCAGCAGTTTTTCGGACAGGGGGCATCCACCCCTCCACTTT
NA	TRBV7-8	TRBJ2-1	TRBD2	CASSLWAGRAPNEQFF	TGTGCCAGCAGCTTATGGGCCGGGAGGGCCCCGAATGAGCAGTTCTTC
NA	TRBV11-2	TRBJ1-1	NA	CASSSSQVKGSEAFF	TGTGCCAGCAGCTCCAGCCAGGTCAAGGGGTCGGAAGCTTTCTTT
NA	TRBV10-3	TRBJ2-7	NA	CATAGTYSYEQYF	TGTGCCACCGCCGGGACATATTCCTACGAGCAGTACTTC
NA	TRBV6-1	TRBJ1-5	TRBD1	CASSEAAGGSQPQHF	TGTGCCAGCAGTGAAGCCGCAGGGGGAAGTCAGCCCCAGCATTTT
NA	TRBV5-1	TRBJ1-1	NA	CASSLYMNTEAFF	TGCGCCAGCAGCTTGTATATGAACACTGAAGCTTTCTTT
NA	TRBV6-5	TRBJ2-2	TRBD1	CASSLRDRWAGELFF	TGTGCCAGCAGCCTTAGGGACAGGTGGGCCGGGGAGCTGTTTTTT
NA	TRBV6-6	TRBJ2-2	TRBD1	CASRTGVSTGELFF	TGTGCCAGCCGAACAGGGGTGTCCACCGGGGAGCTGTTTTTT
NA	TRBV6-5	TRBJ1-4	NA	CASSRTDTNEKLFF	TGTGCCAGCAGCAGGACAGATACTAATGAAAAACTGTTTTTT
NA	TRBV6-6	TRBJ2-7	TRBD2	CASSYSSGRATYEQYF	TGTGCCAGCAGTTACTCTAGCGGGAGGGCCACCTACGAGCAGTACTTC
NA	TRBV28	TRBJ2-5	NA	CASSTEVTEETQYF	TGTGCCAGCAGCACCGAGGTGACAGAAGAGACCCAGTACTTC
medium-sized	TRBV15	TRBJ2-7	NA	CATSRDGGTQPYF	TGTGCCACCAGCAGAGATGGCGGGACGCAGCCGTACTTC
NA	TRBV19	TRBJ2-1	TRBD2	CASNSLLASGGGRSQQFF	TGTGCCAGTAACTCCCTGCTCGCCTCCGGGGGGGGTCGGAGCCAGCAGTTCTTC
NA	TRBV11-3	TRBJ2-2	NA	CASSLGASGELFF	TGTGCCAGCAGCTTAGGGGCTTCCGGGGAGCTGTTTTTT
NA	TRBV29-1	TRBJ2-7	TRBD2	CSVGAGWNEQYF	TGCAGCGTTGGAGCGGGATGGAACGAGCAGTACTTC
few	TRBV5-1	TRBJ2-2	NA	CASRDPTGVGELFF	TGCGCCAGCCGCGATCCTACGGGAGTAGGGGAGCTGTTTTTT
NA	TRBV5-1	TRBJ1-1	NA	CASSSQGDTEAFF	TGCGCCAGCAGCTCACAGGGTGACACTGAAGCTTTCTTT
NA	TRBV6-1	TRBJ2-2	TRBD2	CASRDSGRGGELFF	TGTGCCAGCAGAGACAGCGGGAGAGGCGGGGAGCTGTTTTTT
few	TRBV11-2	TRBJ2-7	NA	CASRSSGGSYEQYF	TGTGCCAGCCGGTCATCGGGGGGCAGCTACGAGCAGTACTTC
once	TRBV29-1	TRBJ2-7	NA	CSVSTGHEQYF	TGCAGCGTTTCTACGGGGCACGAGCAGTACTTC
NA	TRBV2	TRBJ2-7	TRBD1	CASSTDRGRIYEQYF	TGTGCCAGCAGTACCGACAGGGGGCGTATCTACGAGCAGTACTTC
NA	TRBV28	TRBJ2-7	NA	CASRRGTVSYEQYF	TGTGCCAGCCGGCGGGGGACAGTCTCCTACGAGCAGTACTTC
NA	TRBV5-1	TRBJ2-6	TRBD2	CASSPGGQGASSSGANVLTF	TGCGCCAGCAGCCCGGGGGGGCAGGGCGCCTCCAGCTCTGGGGCCAACGTCCTGACTTTC
once	TRBV6-5	TRBJ1-5	TRBD1	CASSAQGAFQPQHF	TGTGCCAGCAGTGCACAGGGGGCGTTTCAGCCCCAGCATTTT
once	TRBV19	TRBJ2-2	NA	CASSIRRVRNTGELFF	TGTGCCAGTAGTATCAGGAGGGTTCGCAACACCGGGGAGCTGTTTTTT
NA	TRBV5-1	TRBJ2-7	NA	CASSLGGGVFYEQYF	TGCGCCAGCAGCTTAGGTGGAGGGGTTTTCTACGAGCAGTACTTC
NA	TRBV30	TRBJ2-7	NA	CAWSGVPSYEQYF	TGTGCCTGGAGTGGGGTACCCTCCTACGAGCAGTACTTC
NA	TRBV7-6	TRBJ2-2	NA	CASSPPPGIGELFF	TGTGCCAGCAGCCCCCCCCCTGGGATCGGGGAGCTGTTTTTT
NA	TRBV18	TRBJ2-5	TRBD2	CASSPPTLAGETQYF	TGTGCCAGCTCACCACCTACACTAGCGGGAGAGACCCAGTACTTC
NA	TRBV28	TRBJ2-2	NA	CATIGRGLFF	TGTGCCACCATAGGTCGGGGGCTGTTTTTT
once	TRBV18	TRBJ2-2	TRBD1	CASSSDRTGELFF	TGTGCCAGCTCATCGGACAGGACCGGGGAGCTGTTTTTT
NA	TRBV30	TRBJ2-1	NA	CAWSVQGATSGYNEQFF	TGTGCCTGGAGTGTACAGGGGGCGACTAGCGGATACAATGAGCAGTTCTTC
NA	TRBV2	TRBJ2-3	TRBD2	CASSEFWDYDTDTQYF	TGTGCCAGCAGTGAATTTTGGGACTACGATACAGATACGCAGTATTTT
NA	TRBV28	TRBJ2-7	NA	CASSRVNSVRDSYEQYF	TGTGCCAGCAGCCGGGTAAACTCCGTCAGGGATTCCTACGAGCAGTACTTC
NA	TRBV4-1	TRBJ2-7	TRBD2	CASSQGSGRIPYEQYF	TGCGCCAGCAGCCAGGGTAGCGGGAGAATCCCCTACGAGCAGTACTTC
NA	TRBV15	TRBJ2-2	NA	CATSRDSFGGGRRELFF	TGTGCCACCAGCAGAGATTCCTTCGGGGGCGGGCGTCGGGAGCTGTTTTTT
NA	TRBV5-5	TRBJ2-1	NA	CASSLLLPEQFF	TGTGCCAGCAGCCTACTGCTCCCTGAGCAGTTCTTC